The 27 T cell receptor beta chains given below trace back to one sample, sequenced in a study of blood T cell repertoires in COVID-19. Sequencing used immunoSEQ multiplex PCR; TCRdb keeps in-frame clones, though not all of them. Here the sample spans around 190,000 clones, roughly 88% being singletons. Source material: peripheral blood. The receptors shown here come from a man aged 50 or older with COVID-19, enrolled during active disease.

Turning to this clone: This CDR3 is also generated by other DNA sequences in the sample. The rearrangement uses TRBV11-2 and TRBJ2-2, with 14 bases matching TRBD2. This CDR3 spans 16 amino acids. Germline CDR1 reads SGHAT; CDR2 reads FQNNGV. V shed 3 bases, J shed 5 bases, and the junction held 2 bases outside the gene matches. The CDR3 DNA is TGTGCCAGCAGCTTTGGACTAGCGGGGGGTACCGGGGAGCTGTTTTTT. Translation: CASSFGLAGGTGELFF.

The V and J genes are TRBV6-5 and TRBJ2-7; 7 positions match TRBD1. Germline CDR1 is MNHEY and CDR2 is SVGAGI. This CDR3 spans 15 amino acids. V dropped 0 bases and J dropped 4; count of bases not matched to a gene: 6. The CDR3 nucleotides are TGTGCCAGCAGTTACTCGGCAGGGGGTAGGTACGAGCAGTACTTC. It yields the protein CASSYSAGGRYEQYF.

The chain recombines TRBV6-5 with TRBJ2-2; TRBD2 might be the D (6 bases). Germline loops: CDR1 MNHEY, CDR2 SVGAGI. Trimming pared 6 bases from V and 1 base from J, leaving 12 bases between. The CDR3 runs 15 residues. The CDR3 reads CASRRRAGNTGELFF. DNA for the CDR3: TGTGCCAGCAGACGGAGGGCGGGGAACACCGGGGAGCTGTTTTTT.

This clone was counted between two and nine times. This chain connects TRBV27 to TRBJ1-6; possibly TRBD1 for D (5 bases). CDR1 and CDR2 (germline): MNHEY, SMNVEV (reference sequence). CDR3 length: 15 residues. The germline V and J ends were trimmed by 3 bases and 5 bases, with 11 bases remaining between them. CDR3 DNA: TGTGCCAGCAGTTTGGGAGGGGCCCATAATTCACCCCTCCACTTT. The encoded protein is CASSLGGAHNSPLHF.

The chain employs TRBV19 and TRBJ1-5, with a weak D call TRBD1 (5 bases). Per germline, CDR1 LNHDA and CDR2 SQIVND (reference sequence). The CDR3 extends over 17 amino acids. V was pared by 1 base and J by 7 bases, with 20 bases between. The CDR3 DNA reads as TGTGCCAGTAGTATAGTAGCAGGGACTAAGGGATGGCAGCCCCAGCATTTT. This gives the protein CASSIVAGTKGWQPQHF.

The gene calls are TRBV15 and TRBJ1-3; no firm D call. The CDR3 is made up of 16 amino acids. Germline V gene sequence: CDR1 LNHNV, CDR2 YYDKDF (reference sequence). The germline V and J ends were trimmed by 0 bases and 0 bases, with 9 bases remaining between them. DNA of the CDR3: TGTGCCACCAGCAGAGAAGAGGTGCTCTCTGGAAACACCATATATTTT. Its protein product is CATSREEVLSGNTIYF.

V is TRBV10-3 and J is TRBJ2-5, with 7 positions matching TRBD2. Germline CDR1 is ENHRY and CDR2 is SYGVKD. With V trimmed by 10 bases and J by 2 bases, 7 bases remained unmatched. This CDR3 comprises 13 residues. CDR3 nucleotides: TGTGCCACCCGACTAGCAGTGCAAGAGACCCAGTACTTC. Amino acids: CATRLAVQETQYF.

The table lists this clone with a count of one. The CDR3 coding sequence is TGTGCCAGCAGCCAACCTTTGCAGGACAGGGTTTTCTTC. It specifies CASSQPLQDRVFF. The J gene is TRBJ2-1, the V gene TRBV12-3 or TRBV12-4, with TRBD1 identical over 8 bases. This CDR3 contains 13 residues. V was clipped by 6 bases and J by 16 bases; unmatched bases: 14.

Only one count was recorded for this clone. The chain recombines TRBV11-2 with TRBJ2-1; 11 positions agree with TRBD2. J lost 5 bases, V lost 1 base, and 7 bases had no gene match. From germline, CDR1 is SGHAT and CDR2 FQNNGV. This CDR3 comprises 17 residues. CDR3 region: CASSLASGGTRNNEQFF. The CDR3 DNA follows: TGTGCCAGCAGCTTAGCTAGCGGGGGGACACGAAACAATGAGCAGTTCTTC.

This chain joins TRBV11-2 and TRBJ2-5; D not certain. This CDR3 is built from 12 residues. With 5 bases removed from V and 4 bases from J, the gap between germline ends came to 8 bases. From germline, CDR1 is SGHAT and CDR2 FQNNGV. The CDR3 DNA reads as TGTGCCAGCAGCCCCTCCCCAGAGACCCAGTACTTC. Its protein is CASSPSPETQYF.

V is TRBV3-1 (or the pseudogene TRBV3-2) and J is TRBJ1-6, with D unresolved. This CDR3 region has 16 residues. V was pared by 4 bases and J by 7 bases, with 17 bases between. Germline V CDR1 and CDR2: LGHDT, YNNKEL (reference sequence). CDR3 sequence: CASSLQKGLSNSPLHF. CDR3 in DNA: TGTGCCAGCAGCCTACAGAAAGGACTCAGCAATTCACCCCTCCACTTT.

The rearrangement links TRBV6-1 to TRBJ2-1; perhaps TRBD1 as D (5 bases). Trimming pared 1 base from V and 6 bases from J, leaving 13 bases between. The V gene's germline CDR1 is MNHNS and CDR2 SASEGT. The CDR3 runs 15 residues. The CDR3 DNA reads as TGTGCCAGCAGTGAAGGTCCAGCTAGGGGCAATGAGCAGTTCTTC. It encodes CASSEGPARGNEQFF.

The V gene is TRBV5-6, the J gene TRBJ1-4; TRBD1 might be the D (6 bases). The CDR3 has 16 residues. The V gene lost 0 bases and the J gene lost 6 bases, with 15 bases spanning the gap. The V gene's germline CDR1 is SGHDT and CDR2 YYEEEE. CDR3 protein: CASSLAGAGTHEKLFF. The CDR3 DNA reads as TGTGCCAGCAGCTTGGCAGGGGCTGGTACCCATGAAAAACTGTTTTTT.

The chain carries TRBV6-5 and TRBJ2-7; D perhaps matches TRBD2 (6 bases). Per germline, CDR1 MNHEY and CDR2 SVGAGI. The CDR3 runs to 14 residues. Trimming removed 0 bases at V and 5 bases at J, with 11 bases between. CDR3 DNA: TGTGCCAGCAGTTACTCTGCTTCGGGAGACGAGCAGTACTTC. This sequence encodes CASSYSASGDEQYF.

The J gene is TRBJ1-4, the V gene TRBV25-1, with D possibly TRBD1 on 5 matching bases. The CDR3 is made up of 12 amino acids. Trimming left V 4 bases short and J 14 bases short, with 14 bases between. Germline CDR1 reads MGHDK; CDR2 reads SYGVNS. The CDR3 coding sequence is TGTGCCAGCAGTGTGGTCCAGGGTGCGCTGTTTTTT. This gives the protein CASSVVQGALFF.

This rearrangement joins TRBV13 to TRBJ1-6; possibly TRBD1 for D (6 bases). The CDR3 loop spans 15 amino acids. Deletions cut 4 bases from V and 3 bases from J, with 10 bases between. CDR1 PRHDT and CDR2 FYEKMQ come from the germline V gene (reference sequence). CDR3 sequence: CASSSQGNYNSPLHF. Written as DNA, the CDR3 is TGTGCCAGCAGCTCACAGGGAAACTATAATTCACCCCTCCACTTT.

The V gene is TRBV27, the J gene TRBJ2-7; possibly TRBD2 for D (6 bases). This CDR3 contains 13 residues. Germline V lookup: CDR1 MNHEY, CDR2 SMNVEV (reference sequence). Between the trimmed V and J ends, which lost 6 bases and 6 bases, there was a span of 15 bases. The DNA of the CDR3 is TGTGCCAGCAGGACAGTCCGGGGGTTCGAGCAGTACTTC. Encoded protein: CASRTVRGFEQYF.

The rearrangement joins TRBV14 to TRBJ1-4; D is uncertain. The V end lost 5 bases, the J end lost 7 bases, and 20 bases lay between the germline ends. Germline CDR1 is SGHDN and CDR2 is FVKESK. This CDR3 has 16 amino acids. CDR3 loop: CASSSEGRGGSEKLFF. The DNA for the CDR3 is TGTGCCAGCAGCTCCGAGGGCCGGGGTGGAAGTGAAAAACTGTTTTTT.

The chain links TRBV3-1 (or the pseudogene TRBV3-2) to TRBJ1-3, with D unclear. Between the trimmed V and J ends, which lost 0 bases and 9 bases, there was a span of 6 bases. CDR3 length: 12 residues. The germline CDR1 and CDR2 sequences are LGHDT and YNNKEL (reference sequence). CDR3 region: CASSQESGTIYF. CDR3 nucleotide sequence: TGTGCCAGCAGCCAAGAATCAGGCACCATATATTTT.

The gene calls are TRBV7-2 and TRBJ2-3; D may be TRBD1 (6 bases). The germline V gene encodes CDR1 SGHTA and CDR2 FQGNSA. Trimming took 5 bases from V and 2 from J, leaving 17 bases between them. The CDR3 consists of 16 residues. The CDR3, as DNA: TGTGCCAGCAGCGCCGGGACACCGTTTCCCACAGATACGCAGTATTTT. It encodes CASSAGTPFPTDTQYF.

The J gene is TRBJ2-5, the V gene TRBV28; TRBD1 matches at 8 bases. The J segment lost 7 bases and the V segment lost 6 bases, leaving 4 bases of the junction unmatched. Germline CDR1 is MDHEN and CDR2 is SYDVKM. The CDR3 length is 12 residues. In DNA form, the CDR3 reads TGTGCCAGCAGGCAGGGGGCTGGGACCCAGTACTTC. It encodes CASRQGAGTQYF.

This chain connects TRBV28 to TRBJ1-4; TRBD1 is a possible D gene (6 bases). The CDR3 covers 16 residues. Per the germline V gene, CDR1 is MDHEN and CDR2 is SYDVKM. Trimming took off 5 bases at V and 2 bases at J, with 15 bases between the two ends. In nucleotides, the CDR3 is TGTGCCAGCAGTAGTGCCGGGGACAATACTAATGAAAAACTGTTTTTT. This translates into CASSSAGDNTNEKLFF.

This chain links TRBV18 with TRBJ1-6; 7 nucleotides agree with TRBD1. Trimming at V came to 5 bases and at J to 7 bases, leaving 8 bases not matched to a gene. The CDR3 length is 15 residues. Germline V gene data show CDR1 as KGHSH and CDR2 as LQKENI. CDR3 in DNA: TGTGCCAGCTCAGCCACAGGGGTCGGGAATTCACCCCTCCACTTT. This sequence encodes CASSATGVGNSPLHF.

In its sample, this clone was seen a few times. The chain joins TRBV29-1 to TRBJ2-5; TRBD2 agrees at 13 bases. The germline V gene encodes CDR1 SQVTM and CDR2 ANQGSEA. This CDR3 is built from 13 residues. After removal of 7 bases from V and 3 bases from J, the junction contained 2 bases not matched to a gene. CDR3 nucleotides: TGCAGCGCGGGGACTAGCGGGAAAGAGACCCAGTACTTC. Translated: CSAGTSGKETQYF.

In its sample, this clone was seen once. CDR3 coding DNA: TGTGCCAGCAGCCAAGTTGTGACAACCCCCTCAGGGACCCAGTACTTC. It specifies CASSQVVTTPSGTQYF. The chain joins TRBV3-1 (or the pseudogene TRBV3-2) to TRBJ2-5; D not resolved. This CDR3 has 16 amino acids. V was cut by 1 base and J by 7 bases, with 19 bases left in between. Germline V gene data show CDR1 as LGHDT and CDR2 as YNNKEL (reference sequence).

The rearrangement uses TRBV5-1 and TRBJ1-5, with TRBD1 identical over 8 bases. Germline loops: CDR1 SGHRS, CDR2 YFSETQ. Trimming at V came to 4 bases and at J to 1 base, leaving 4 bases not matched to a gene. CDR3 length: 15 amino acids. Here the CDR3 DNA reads TGCGCCAGCAGCCCCCGGACAGGGAGCAATCAGCCCCAGCATTTT. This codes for CASSPRTGSNQPQHF.

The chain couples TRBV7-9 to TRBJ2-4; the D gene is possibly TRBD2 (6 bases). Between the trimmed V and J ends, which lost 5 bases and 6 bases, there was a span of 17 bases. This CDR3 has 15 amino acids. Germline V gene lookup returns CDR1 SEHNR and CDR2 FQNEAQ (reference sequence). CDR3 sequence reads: CASSPTLGGGNIQYF. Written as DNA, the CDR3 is TGTGCCAGCAGCCCGACACTGGGGGGAGGAAACATTCAGTACTTC.